This is a list of T cell receptor beta chains from one sample in a study of response to subunit inactivated influenza vaccine. TCRdb re-derived calls from the RT-PCR reads in MiXCR, one entry per CDR3 protein. In the table there are about 780,000 distinct CDR3 sequences, less than 20% of which are singletons. This material consisted of PBMCs from blood, taken roughly 5 days after vaccination. These receptors were obtained from a man in his fifties or sixties who received an inactivated influenza vaccine. The CDR3 runs from the conserved cysteine through the conserved F or W. The D gene is left open where the match is weak. Where a row states a size, it is once, few, many or the class of an expanded clone; other rows omit it.

abundance	v_gene	len	j_gene	d_gene	CDR3nt	CDR3aa
.	TRBV6-5	14	TRBJ2-7	.	TGTGCCAGCAGTTACTCGTATGACAACTACGAGCAGTACTTC	CASSYSYDNYEQYF
few	TRBV5-1	15	TRBJ2-2	.	TGCGCCAGCAGCTTGGACGCGGGGAACACCGGGGAGCTGTTTTTT	CASSLDAGNTGELFF
few	TRBV29-1	15	TRBJ2-1	TRBD2	TGCAGCGTACGCCCTAGCGGCAGCTCCTACAATGAGCAGTTCTTC	CSVRPSGSSYNEQFF
many	TRBV27	15	TRBJ2-7	TRBD1	TGTGCCAGCAGTTTAACAGGGGATCCTTACTACGAGCAGTACTTC	CASSLTGDPYYEQYF
few	TRBV29-1	13	TRBJ1-1	TRBD1	TGCAGCGTTGCAGGGGGCGGTGGCACTGAAGCTTTCTTT	CSVAGGGGTEAFF
.	TRBV5-1	14	TRBJ2-1	.	TGCGCCAGCAGCTTCCAGGGGTCATACAATGAGCAGTTCTTC	CASSFQGSYNEQFF
few	TRBV5-1	16	TRBJ2-1	.	TGCGCCAGCAGCTTGGGAGTGGCCAGCTCCTACAATGAGCAGTTCTTC	CASSLGVASSYNEQFF
.	TRBV4-3	15	TRBJ2-6	.	TGCGCCAGCAGCCAAGGCTACTCTGGGGCCAACGTCCTGACTTTC	CASSQGYSGANVLTF
.	TRBV6-1	14	TRBJ1-5	TRBD1	TGTGCCAGTGGGGGACAGGGAGGAAATCAGCCCCAGCATTTT	CASGGQGGNQPQHF
.	TRBV27	11	TRBJ2-3	TRBD1	TGTGCCAGCAGTTCCGGGACAGGGACTTACTTT	CASSSGTGTYF
few	TRBV5-1	16	TRBJ2-1	TRBD2	TGCGCCAGCAGCTACAGTAGCGGGAGGAGCTACAATGAGCAGTTCTTC	CASSYSSGRSYNEQFF
once	TRBV5-1	14	TRBJ2-5	.	TGCGCCAGCAAAGGTCCAATTTACCAAGAGACCCAGTACTTC	CASKGPIYQETQYF
.	TRBV20-1	13	TRBJ1-5	.	TGCAGTGCAGGAAGAGCTAGCAATCAGCCCCAGCATTTT	CSAGRASNQPQHF
.	TRBV5-1	14	TRBJ2-3	.	TGCGCCAGCAGCTTCGAGGAAGGCACAGATACGCAGTATTTT	CASSFEEGTDTQYF
few	TRBV20-1	13	TRBJ1-2	.	TGCAGTGCTAACGACAGGTCCACTTACGGCTACACCTTC	CSANDRSTYGYTF
few	TRBV20-1	13	TRBJ2-7	TRBD1	TGCAGTGCTCCCGGGACAGTCATATACGAGCAGTACTTC	CSAPGTVIYEQYF